The clone carrying this TCR beta chain was counted ten times or more. What it recognizes is unknown. This CDR3 comprises 19 residues. Trimming removed 0 bases from V and 3 bases from J; junction bases left unmatched: 12. CDR1 MNHEY and CDR2 SVGAGI come from the germline V gene. This record belongs to a study of T-cell reconstitution after alpha-beta-depleted transplantation in children. Study-level points and caveats: Newly made T cells mostly supplied T-cell counts and diversity one year after transplant. Several hundred rapidly expanded clones from non-depleted graft cells reportedly supplied alpha-beta T cells about two months post-transplant.

It was with unique molecular identifiers that the TCRbeta library was prepared. Using its own MiXCR run on the PCR reads, TCRdb lists one record per CDR3 protein. The sample yields just under 350,000 distinct CDR3 sequences, 15% to 20% seen once. The chain is built from TRBV6-5 and TRBJ2-2, with 8 bases fitting TRBD2. The TCR comes from a male patient between 2 and 10 years old who had a stem cell transplant for acute lymphoblastic leukemia, so the T cells may come from the graft donor. The material sequenced was PBMCs, mostly from graft donor cells, taken 360 days after TCRalphabeta/CD19-depleted stem cell transplant. CDR3 residues: CASSYSGKPGGLDTGELFF. The CDR3 nucleotides read TGTGCCAGCAGTTACTCGGGGAAACCGGGAGGGTTGGACACCGGGGAGCTGTTTTTT.